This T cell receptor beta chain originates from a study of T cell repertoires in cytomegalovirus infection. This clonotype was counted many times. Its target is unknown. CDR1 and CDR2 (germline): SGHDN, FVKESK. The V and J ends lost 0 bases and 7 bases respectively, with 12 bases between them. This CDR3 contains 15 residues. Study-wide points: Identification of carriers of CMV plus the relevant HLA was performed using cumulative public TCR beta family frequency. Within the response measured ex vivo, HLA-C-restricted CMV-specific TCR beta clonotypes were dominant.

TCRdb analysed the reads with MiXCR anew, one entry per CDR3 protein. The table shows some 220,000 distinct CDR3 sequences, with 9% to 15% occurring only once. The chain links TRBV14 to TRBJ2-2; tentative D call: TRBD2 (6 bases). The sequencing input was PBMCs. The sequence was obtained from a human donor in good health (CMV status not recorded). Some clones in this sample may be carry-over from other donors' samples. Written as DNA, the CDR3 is TGTGCCAGCAGCCAAGACTCCCGGGAGAACGGGGAGCTGTTTTTT. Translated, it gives CASSQDSRENGELFF. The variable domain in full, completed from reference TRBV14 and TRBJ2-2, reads EAGVTQFPSHSVIEKGQTVTLRCDPISGHDNLYWYRRVMGKEIKFLLHFVKESKQDESGMPNNRFLAERTGGTYSTLKVQPAELEDSGVYFCASSQDSRENGELFFGEGSRLTVL.